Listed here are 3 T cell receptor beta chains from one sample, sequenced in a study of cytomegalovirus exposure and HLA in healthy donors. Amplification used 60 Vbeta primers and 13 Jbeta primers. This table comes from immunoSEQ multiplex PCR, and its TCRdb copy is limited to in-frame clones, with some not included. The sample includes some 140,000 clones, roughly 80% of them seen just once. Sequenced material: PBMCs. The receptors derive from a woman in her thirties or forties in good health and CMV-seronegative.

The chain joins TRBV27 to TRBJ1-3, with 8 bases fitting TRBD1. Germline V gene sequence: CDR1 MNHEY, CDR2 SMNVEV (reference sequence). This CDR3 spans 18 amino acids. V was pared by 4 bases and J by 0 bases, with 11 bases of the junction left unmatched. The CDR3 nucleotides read TGTGCCAGCAGTTCATGGGGGACAGGAGGCCTCTCTGGAAACACCATATATTTT. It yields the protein CASSSWGTGGLSGNTIYF.

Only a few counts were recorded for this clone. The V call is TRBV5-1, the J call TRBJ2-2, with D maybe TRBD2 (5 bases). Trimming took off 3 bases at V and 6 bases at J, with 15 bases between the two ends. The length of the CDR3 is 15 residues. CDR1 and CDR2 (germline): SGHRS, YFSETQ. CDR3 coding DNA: TGCGCCAGCAGCTCCGTCACACTAGAGGCCGGGGAGCTGTTTTTT. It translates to CASSSVTLEAGELFF.

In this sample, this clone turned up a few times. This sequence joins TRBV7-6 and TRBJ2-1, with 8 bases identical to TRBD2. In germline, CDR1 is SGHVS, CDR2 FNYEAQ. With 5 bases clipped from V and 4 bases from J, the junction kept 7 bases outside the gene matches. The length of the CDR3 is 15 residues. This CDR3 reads CASSQAGEEYNEQFF. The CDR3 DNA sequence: TGTGCCAGCAGCCAAGCGGGGGAGGAATACAATGAGCAGTTCTTC.